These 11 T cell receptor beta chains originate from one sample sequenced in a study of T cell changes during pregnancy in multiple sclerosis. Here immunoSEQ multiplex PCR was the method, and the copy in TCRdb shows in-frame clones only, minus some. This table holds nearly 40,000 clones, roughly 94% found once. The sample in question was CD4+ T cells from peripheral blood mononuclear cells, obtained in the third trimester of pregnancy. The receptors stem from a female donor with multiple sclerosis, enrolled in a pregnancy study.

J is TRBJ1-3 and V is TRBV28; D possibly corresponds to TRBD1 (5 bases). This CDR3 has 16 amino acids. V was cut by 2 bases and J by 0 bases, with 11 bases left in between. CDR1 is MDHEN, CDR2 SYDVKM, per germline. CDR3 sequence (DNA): TGTGCCAGCAGTTTAGATGGGGCTCTCTCTGGAAACACCATATATTTT. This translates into CASSLDGALSGNTIYF.

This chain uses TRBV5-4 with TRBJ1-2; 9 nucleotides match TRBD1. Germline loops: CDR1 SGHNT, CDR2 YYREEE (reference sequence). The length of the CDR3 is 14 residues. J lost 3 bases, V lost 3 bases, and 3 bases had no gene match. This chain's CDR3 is CASSSRTGDYGYTF. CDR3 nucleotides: TGTGCCAGCAGCTCCCGGACAGGGGACTATGGCTACACCTTC.

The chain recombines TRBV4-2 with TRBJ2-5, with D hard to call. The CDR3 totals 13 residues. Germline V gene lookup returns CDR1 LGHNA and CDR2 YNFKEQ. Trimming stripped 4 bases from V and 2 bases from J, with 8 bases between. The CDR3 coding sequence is TGTGCCAGCAGCCTTACTCAACAAGAGACCCAGTACTTC. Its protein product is CASSLTQQETQYF.

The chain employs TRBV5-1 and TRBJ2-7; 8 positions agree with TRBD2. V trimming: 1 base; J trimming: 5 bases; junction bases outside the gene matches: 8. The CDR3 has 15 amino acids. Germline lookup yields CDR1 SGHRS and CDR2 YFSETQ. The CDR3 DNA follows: TGCGCCAGCAGCTTGAAGTCAGCGGGAGTGAACGAGCAGTACTTC. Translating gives CASSLKSAGVNEQYF.

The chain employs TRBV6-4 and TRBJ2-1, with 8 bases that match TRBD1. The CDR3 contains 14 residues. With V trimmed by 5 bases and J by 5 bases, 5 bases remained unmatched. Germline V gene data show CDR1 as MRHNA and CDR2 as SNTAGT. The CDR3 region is CASSRTGSNNEQFF. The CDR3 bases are TGTGCCAGCAGTAGGACAGGGTCCAACAATGAGCAGTTCTTC.

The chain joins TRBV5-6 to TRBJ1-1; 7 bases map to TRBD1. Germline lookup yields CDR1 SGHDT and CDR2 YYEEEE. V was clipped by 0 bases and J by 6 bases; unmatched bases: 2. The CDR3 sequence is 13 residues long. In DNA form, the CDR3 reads TGTGCCAGCAGCTTGGTAACAGGGGCTGAAGCTTTCTTT. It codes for CASSLVTGAEAFF. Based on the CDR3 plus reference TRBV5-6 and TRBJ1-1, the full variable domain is DAGVTQSPTHLIKTRGQQVTLRCSPKSGHDTVSWYQQALGQGPQFIFQYYEEEERQRGNFPDRFSGHQFPNYSSELNVNALLLGDSALYLCASSLVTGAEAFFGQGTRLTVV.

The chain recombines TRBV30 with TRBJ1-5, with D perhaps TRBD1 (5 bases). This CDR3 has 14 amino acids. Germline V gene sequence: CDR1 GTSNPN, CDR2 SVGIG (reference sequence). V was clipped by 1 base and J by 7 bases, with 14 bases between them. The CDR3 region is CAWSERWGGQPQHF. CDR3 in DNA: TGTGCCTGGAGTGAGAGGTGGGGGGGGCAGCCCCAGCATTTT.

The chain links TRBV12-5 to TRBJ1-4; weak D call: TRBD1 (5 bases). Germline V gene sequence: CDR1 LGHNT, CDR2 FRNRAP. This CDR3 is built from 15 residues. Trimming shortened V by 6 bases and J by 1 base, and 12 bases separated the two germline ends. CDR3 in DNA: TGTGCTAGTGGCCCACGGCAGGGAACTAATGAAAAACTGTTTTTT. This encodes CASGPRQGTNEKLFF.

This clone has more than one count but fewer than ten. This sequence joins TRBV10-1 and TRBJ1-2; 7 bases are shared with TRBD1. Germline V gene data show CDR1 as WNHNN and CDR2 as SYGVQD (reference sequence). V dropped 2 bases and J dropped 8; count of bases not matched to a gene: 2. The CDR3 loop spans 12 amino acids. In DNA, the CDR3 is TGCGCCAGCAGTGAGACAGGGGACGGCTACACCTTC. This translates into CASSETGDGYTF.

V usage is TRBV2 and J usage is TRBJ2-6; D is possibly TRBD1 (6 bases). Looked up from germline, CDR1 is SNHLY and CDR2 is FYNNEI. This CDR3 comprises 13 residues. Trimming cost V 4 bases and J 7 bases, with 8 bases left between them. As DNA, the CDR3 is TGTGCCAGCAGTGCCGGGACAGCCAACGTCCTGACTTTC. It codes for CASSAGTANVLTF.

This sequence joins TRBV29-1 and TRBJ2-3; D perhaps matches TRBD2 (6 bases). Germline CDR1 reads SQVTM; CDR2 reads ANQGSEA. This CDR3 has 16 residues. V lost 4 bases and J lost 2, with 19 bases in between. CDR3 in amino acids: CSVVLEGLAYTDTQYF. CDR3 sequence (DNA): TGCAGCGTTGTCCTCGAGGGGCTAGCGTACACAGATACGCAGTATTTT.